This TCR beta chain appears in the sequencing data of a study of blood T cell repertoires in COVID-19. Across the whole study: Samples of COVID-19 (acute and convalescent) were obtained from the United States, Italy and Spain. PBMCs, B-cell-depleted T cells, or T cells provided the cDNA or gDNA that made up the material.

Original data processing: Estimation of nucleated cell counts relied on the amplification of reference gene primers. Sequencing was performed with immunoSEQ multiplex PCR; in TCRdb, only in-frame clones are kept and a portion is missing. Clonal size and the V and J genes are those of that table, whereas D and trimming came from the DNA. This table has 150,000 to 200,000 clones, about 86% appearing once. This CDR3 contains 16 residues. J gave up 11 bases and V 0 bases, and 14 bases lay outside the gene matches. The V gene's germline CDR1 is SGHTA and CDR2 FQGNSA. The sequenced sample was peripheral blood. The TCR originated in a man between 18 and 29 years old with active or convalescent COVID-19. The chain has TRBV7-2 and TRBJ1-1, with 8 nucleotides matching TRBD1. The CDR3 bases are TGTGCCAGCAGCTTAGCGCTAGCCAGGGGGCGAGGGTGGGCTTTCTTT. Protein: CASSLALARGRGWAFF.